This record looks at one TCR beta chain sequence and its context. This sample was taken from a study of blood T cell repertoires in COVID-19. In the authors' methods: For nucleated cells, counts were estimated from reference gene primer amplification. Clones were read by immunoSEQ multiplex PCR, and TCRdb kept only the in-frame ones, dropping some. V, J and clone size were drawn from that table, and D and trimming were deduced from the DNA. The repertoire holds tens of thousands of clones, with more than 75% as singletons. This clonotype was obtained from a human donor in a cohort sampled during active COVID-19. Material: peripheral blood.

This CDR3 reads CASSTTDRDGNTIYF. The CDR3 DNA reads as TGTGCCAGTAGCACCACCGACAGGGATGGAAACACCATATATTTT. The rearrangement joins TRBV19 to TRBJ1-3, with 7 positions matching TRBD1. Germline lookup yields CDR1 LNHDA and CDR2 SQIVND (reference sequence). This CDR3 contains 15 residues. With V trimmed by 6 bases and J by 3 bases, 8 bases remained unmatched. Looking up the rest from reference TRBV19 and TRBJ1-3 gives the full variable domain: DGGITQSPKYLFRKEGQNVTLSCEQNLNHDAMYWYRQDPGQGLRLIYYSQIVNDFQKGDIAEGYSVSREKKESFPLTVTSAQKNPTAFYLCASSTTDRDGNTIYFGEGSWLTVV.